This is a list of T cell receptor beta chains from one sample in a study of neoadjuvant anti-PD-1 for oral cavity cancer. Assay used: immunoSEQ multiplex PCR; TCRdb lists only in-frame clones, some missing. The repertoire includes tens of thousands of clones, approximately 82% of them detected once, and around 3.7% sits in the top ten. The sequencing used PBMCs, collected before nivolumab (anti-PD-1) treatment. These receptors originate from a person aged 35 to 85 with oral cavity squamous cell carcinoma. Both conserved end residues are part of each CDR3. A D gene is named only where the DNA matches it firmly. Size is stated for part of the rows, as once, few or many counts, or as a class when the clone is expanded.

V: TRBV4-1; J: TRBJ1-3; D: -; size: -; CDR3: CASSQIAGGADTIYF; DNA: TGCGCCAGCAGCCAAATAGCCGGGGGAGCGGACACCATATATTTT
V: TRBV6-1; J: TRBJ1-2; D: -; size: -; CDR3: CACTGNYGYTF; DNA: TGTGCCTGCACTGGGAACTATGGCTACACCTTC
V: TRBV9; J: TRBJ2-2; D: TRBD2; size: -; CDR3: CASSVVRLAGATGELFF; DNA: TGTGCCAGCAGCGTAGTGAGACTAGCGGGAGCCACCGGGGAGCTGTTTTTT
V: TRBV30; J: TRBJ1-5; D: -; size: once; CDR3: CAWNRGGNNQPQHF; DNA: TGTGCCTGGAACCGCGGTGGGAACAATCAGCCCCAGCATTTT
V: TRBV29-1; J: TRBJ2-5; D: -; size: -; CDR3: CSVCIGLGETQYF; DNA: TGCAGCGTTTGCATTGGTTTGGGCGAGACCCAGTACTTC
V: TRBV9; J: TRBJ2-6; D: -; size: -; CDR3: CASSVAGRSDGANVLTF; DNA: TGTGCCAGCAGCGTAGCGGGACGGAGTGACGGGGCCAACGTCCTGACTTTC
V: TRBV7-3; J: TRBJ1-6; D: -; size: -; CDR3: CASSLRGGNNSPLHF; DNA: TGTGCCAGCAGCTTAAGGGGCGGAAATAATTCACCCCTCCACTTT
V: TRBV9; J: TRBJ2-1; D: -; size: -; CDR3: CASSVDTGYNEQFF; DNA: TGTGCCAGCAGCGTAGACACAGGCTACAATGAGCAGTTCTTC
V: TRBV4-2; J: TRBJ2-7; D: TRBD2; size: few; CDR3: CASSQGGSGRATYEQYF; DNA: TGTGCCAGCAGCCAAGGTGGTAGCGGGAGGGCAACCTACGAGCAGTACTTC
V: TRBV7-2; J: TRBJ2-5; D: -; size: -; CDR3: CASSPQLAYQETQYF; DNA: TGTGCCAGCAGCCCACAACTAGCCTACCAAGAGACCCAGTACTTC
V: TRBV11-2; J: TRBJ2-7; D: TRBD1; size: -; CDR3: CASSAPGTGSYEQYF; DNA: TGTGCCAGCAGCGCCCCCGGGACAGGGTCCTACGAGCAGTACTTC
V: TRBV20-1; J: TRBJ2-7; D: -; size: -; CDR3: CSASSPNEQYF; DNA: TGCAGTGCTAGCAGCCCCAACGAGCAGTACTTC
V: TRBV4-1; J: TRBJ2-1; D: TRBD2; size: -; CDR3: CASSQEAGVMGEQFF; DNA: TGCGCCAGCAGCCAAGAGGCGGGGGTCATGGGTGAGCAGTTCTTC
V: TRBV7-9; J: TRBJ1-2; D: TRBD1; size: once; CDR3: CASSPGQGGYGYTF; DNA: TGTGCCAGCAGCCCAGGACAGGGTGGGTATGGCTACACCTTC
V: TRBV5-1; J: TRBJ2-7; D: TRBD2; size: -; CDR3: CASSLATSGMSYEQYF; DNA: TGCGCCAGCAGCTTGGCGACTAGCGGGATGTCCTACGAGCAGTACTTC
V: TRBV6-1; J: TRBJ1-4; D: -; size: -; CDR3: CASYPAYGSEKLFF; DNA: TGTGCCAGTTACCCTGCCTACGGTTCCGAAAAACTGTTTTTT
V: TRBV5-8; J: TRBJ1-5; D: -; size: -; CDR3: CASSLVQLNWVYSNQPQHF; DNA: TGTGCCAGCAGTTTGGTACAGTTGAATTGGGTTTATAGCAATCAGCCCCAGCATTTT
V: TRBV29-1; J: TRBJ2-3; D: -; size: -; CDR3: CSVGTSSTDTQYF; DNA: TGCAGCGTTGGGACCTCTAGCACAGATACGCAGTATTTT
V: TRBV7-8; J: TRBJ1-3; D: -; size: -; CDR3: CASSSTRILPRNTIYF; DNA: TGTGCCAGCAGCTCCACAAGAATCCTACCTCGCAACACCATATATTTT
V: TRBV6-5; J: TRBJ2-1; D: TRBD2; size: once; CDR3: CASKRGRGNEQFF; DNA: TGTGCTTCCAAGCGGGGGCGTGGCAATGAGCAGTTCTTC
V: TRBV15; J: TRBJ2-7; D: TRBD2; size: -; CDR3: CATMASGPMGEQYF; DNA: TGTGCCACCATGGCTAGCGGACCCATGGGGGAGCAGTACTTC